The rows below give T cell receptor beta chains drawn from one sample of a study of response to subunit inactivated influenza vaccine. TCRdb itself ran the RT-PCR reads through MiXCR, one entry per CDR3 protein. The profile shows about 310,000 distinct CDR3 sequences, about 20% of them singletons. The sequenced sample was PBMCs from blood, obtained about 19 months after vaccination. The receptor source for this set is a man between 50 and 69 years old who received an inactivated influenza vaccine. Both conserved end residues are part of each CDR3. Each record gives: D gene, clone size, V gene, J gene, CDR3 protein, CDR3 DNA. A D gene is named only where the DNA matches it firmly. Clone size, where shown, is once, few, many, or a class for clones that have expanded.

d_gene: -; abundance: -; v_gene: TRBV7-6; j_gene: TRBJ2-5; CDR3aa: CASSLGELSGTQYF; CDR3nt: TGTGCCAGCAGCTTAGGAGAACTTTCAGGGACCCAGTACTTC
d_gene: TRBD2; abundance: few; v_gene: TRBV12-3/TRBV12-4; j_gene: TRBJ2-1; CDR3aa: CASSSTSGGLYNEQFF; CDR3nt: TGTGCCAGCAGTTCCACTAGCGGTGGGCTCTACAATGAGCAGTTCTTC
d_gene: TRBD1; abundance: -; v_gene: TRBV5-6; j_gene: TRBJ2-7; CDR3aa: CASNRDRERWRQYF; CDR3nt: TGTGCCAGCAACCGGGACAGGGAAAGGTGGAGGCAGTACTTC
d_gene: -; abundance: -; v_gene: TRBV4-3; j_gene: TRBJ1-1; CDR3aa: CASSQFRGEAFF; CDR3nt: TGCGCCAGCAGCCAATTTAGGGGAGAAGCTTTCTTT
d_gene: -; abundance: many; v_gene: TRBV19; j_gene: TRBJ1-2; CDR3aa: CASRPPGQPYGYTF; CDR3nt: TGTGCCAGTAGACCTCCTGGACAGCCCTATGGCTACACCTTC
d_gene: -; abundance: many; v_gene: TRBV12-3/TRBV12-4; j_gene: TRBJ1-1; CDR3aa: CASRRLNTEAFF; CDR3nt: TGTGCCAGCCGCCGACTGAACACTGAAGCTTTCTTT
d_gene: -; abundance: few; v_gene: TRBV27; j_gene: TRBJ2-5; CDR3aa: CASSFLGVEETQYF; CDR3nt: TGTGCCAGCAGTTTTTTGGGGGTCGAAGAGACCCAGTACTTC
d_gene: -; abundance: -; v_gene: TRBV28; j_gene: TRBJ1-4; CDR3aa: CASARRSYGEKLFF; CDR3nt: TGTGCCAGCGCCAGGAGGAGCTACGGGGAAAAACTGTTTTTT
d_gene: -; abundance: -; v_gene: TRBV28; j_gene: TRBJ1-5; CDR3aa: CASRTGFYNQPQHF; CDR3nt: TGTGCCAGCAGGACCGGGTTCTACAATCAGCCCCAGCATTTT
d_gene: TRBD1; abundance: few; v_gene: TRBV4-1; j_gene: TRBJ1-2; CDR3aa: CASSQVNRGSNYGYTF; CDR3nt: TGCGCCAGCAGCCAAGTGAACAGGGGATCTAACTATGGCTACACCTTC
d_gene: -; abundance: -; v_gene: TRBV28; j_gene: TRBJ1-6; CDR3aa: CASSPQNDSPLHF; CDR3nt: TGTGCCAGCAGTCCCCAGAATGATTCACCCCTCCACTTT
d_gene: -; abundance: -; v_gene: TRBV7-4; j_gene: TRBJ1-5; CDR3aa: CASSYLAQPQHF; CDR3nt: TGTGCCAGCAGCTACCTGGCCCAGCCCCAGCATTTT
d_gene: TRBD1; abundance: few; v_gene: TRBV6-2/TRBV6-3; j_gene: TRBJ1-1; CDR3aa: CASLRQGRLTEAFF; CDR3nt: TGTGCCAGCTTACGACAGGGGAGGCTCACTGAAGCTTTCTTT
d_gene: TRBD2; abundance: many; v_gene: TRBV20-1; j_gene: TRBJ2-7; CDR3aa: CSARDAGESTYEQYF; CDR3nt: TGCAGTGCTAGAGATGCGGGGGAAAGTACCTACGAGCAGTACTTC
d_gene: TRBD1; abundance: few; v_gene: TRBV20-1; j_gene: TRBJ2-3; CDR3aa: CSATADRGKTDTQYF; CDR3nt: TGCAGTGCCACCGCGGACAGGGGAAAAACAGATACGCAGTATTTT
d_gene: -; abundance: few; v_gene: TRBV19; j_gene: TRBJ1-5; CDR3aa: CASSIATDQPQHF; CDR3nt: TGTGCCAGTAGTATAGCGACAGATCAGCCCCAGCATTTT
d_gene: -; abundance: few; v_gene: TRBV28; j_gene: TRBJ2-2; CDR3aa: CASSGSLAAGELFF; CDR3nt: TGTGCCAGCAGTGGTTCCCTCGCGGCCGGGGAGCTGTTTTTT
d_gene: TRBD1; abundance: many; v_gene: TRBV12-3/TRBV12-4; j_gene: TRBJ1-1; CDR3aa: CASSPGQGRSTEAFF; CDR3nt: TGTGCCAGCAGTCCAGGACAGGGGAGGAGCACTGAAGCTTTCTTT
d_gene: TRBD1; abundance: few; v_gene: TRBV13; j_gene: TRBJ1-2; CDR3aa: CASSPQGDYGYTF; CDR3nt: TGTGCCAGCAGCCCCCAGGGGGACTATGGCTACACCTTC
d_gene: -; abundance: -; v_gene: TRBV2; j_gene: TRBJ1-1; CDR3aa: CASSERVLTGAFF; CDR3nt: TGTGCCAGCAGTGAACGAGTACTAACGGGAGCTTTCTTT
d_gene: TRBD1; abundance: few; v_gene: TRBV7-2; j_gene: TRBJ1-2; CDR3aa: CASRTGGQGVGYTF; CDR3nt: TGTGCCAGCAGAACTGGGGGACAGGGGGTAGGCTACACCTTC
d_gene: -; abundance: -; v_gene: TRBV20-1; j_gene: TRBJ1-2; CDR3aa: CSAREGGECSYGYTF; CDR3nt: TGCAGTGCCAGGGAAGGCGGAGAGTGCAGCTATGGCTACACCTTC
d_gene: -; abundance: many; v_gene: TRBV5-1; j_gene: TRBJ1-1; CDR3aa: CASSLAQGRGTTEAFF; CDR3nt: TGCGCCAGCAGCTTGGCCCAGGGGCGCGGGACCACTGAAGCTTTCTTT
d_gene: TRBD1; abundance: many; v_gene: TRBV5-1; j_gene: TRBJ1-5; CDR3aa: CASRDSLNQPQHF; CDR3nt: TGCGCCAGCCGGGACAGCCTCAATCAGCCCCAGCATTTT
d_gene: -; abundance: few; v_gene: TRBV20-1; j_gene: TRBJ2-6; CDR3aa: CSARRDSGANVLTF; CDR3nt: TGCAGTGCTAGGCGGGACTCTGGGGCCAACGTCCTGACTTTC
d_gene: TRBD2; abundance: -; v_gene: TRBV20-1; j_gene: TRBJ2-3; CDR3aa: CSASFSGRARDTQYF; CDR3nt: TGCAGTGCTAGTTTCAGCGGGAGGGCCCGGGATACGCAGTATTTT
d_gene: TRBD1; abundance: many; v_gene: TRBV7-2; j_gene: TRBJ1-6; CDR3aa: CASSSGQGNSPLHF; CDR3nt: TGTGCCAGCAGCTCGGGACAGGGGAATTCACCCCTCCACTTT
d_gene: TRBD1; abundance: -; v_gene: TRBV5-5; j_gene: TRBJ1-5; CDR3aa: CASSRTGGINQPQHF; CDR3nt: TGTGCCAGCAGCCGGACAGGGGGTATCAATCAGCCCCAGCATTTT
d_gene: -; abundance: many; v_gene: TRBV25-1; j_gene: TRBJ1-3; CDR3aa: CASSELYPGGSSGNTIYF; CDR3nt: TGTGCCAGCAGTGAGCTCTACCCCGGGGGAAGCTCTGGAAACACCATATATTTT
d_gene: -; abundance: -; v_gene: TRBV7-2; j_gene: TRBJ1-2; CDR3aa: CASSSSQVNYGYTF; CDR3nt: TGTGCCAGCAGCTCCAGCCAAGTGAACTATGGCTACACCTTC
d_gene: -; abundance: few; v_gene: TRBV20-1; j_gene: TRBJ1-2; CDR3aa: CSACPRAYGYTF; CDR3nt: TGCAGTGCCTGTCCCAGGGCCTATGGCTACACCTTC
d_gene: TRBD2; abundance: -; v_gene: TRBV28; j_gene: TRBJ2-2; CDR3aa: CASSFVVAGGNTGELFF; CDR3nt: TGTGCCAGCAGTTTCGTAGTAGCGGGAGGTAACACCGGGGAGCTGTTTTTT
d_gene: -; abundance: -; v_gene: TRBV10-3; j_gene: TRBJ1-1; CDR3aa: CAISVEGATEAFF; CDR3nt: TGTGCCATCAGTGTGGAGGGCGCCACTGAAGCTTTCTTT
d_gene: -; abundance: many; v_gene: TRBV4-1; j_gene: TRBJ1-1; CDR3aa: CASSQEANTEAFF; CDR3nt: TGCGCCAGCAGCCAAGAGGCGAACACTGAAGCTTTCTTT